These 21 T cell receptor beta chains were sequenced from one sample in a study of blood T cell repertoires in COVID-19. The protocol was immunoSEQ multiplex PCR, while the TCRdb copy is restricted to in-frame clones and leaves out a portion. This table has roughly 120,000 clones, less than 85% appearing once. The sample consisted of peripheral blood. These receptors were obtained from an older woman with acute or convalescent COVID-19.

The chain is built from TRBV5-1 and TRBJ2-5; D may be TRBD1 (6 bases). V was shortened by 4 bases and J by 4 bases, with 17 bases between the two germline ends. CDR3 length: 15 amino acids. CDR1 and CDR2 (germline): SGHRS, YFSETQ. The CDR3 loop is CASSPNTGLPETQYF. The CDR3 DNA sequence: TGCGCCAGCAGCCCTAATACAGGGTTACCAGAGACCCAGTACTTC.

V usage is TRBV7-7 and J usage is TRBJ2-1, with 7 nucleotides matching TRBD1. Germline V CDR1 and CDR2: SSHAT, FNYEAQ (reference sequence). The CDR3 has 15 residues. Trimming removed 10 bases from V and 8 bases from J; junction bases left unmatched: 17. Here the CDR3 reads CATSTGTALFDEQFF. The CDR3 DNA reads as TGTGCCACATCAACAGGGACAGCCTTATTCGATGAGCAGTTCTTC.

The CDR3 is CASSDRVILHNSPLHF. In nucleotides, the CDR3 is TGTGCCAGCAGTGACAGGGTTATCCTCCATAATTCACCCCTCCACTTT. V and J are TRBV2 and TRBJ1-6; D is perhaps TRBD1 (5 bases). Germline CDR1 SNHLY, CDR2 FYNNEI. The CDR3 is 16 residues long. Deletions cut 3 bases from V and 5 bases from J, with 14 bases between.

V gene TRBV5-1 combines with J gene TRBJ1-6; 7 bases map to TRBD1. V lost 5 bases, J lost 6 bases, and 2 bases stayed unmatched. CDR1 is SGHRS and CDR2 is YFSETQ in the germline V gene. The length of the CDR3 is 13 residues. The DNA for the CDR3 is TGCGCCAGCAGTCCAGGGGGTAATTCACCCCTCCACTTT. Protein: CASSPGGNSPLHF. The full variable domain, rest sourced from reference TRBV5-1 and TRBJ1-6, is KAGVTQTPRYLIKTRGQQVTLSCSPISGHRSVSWYQQTPGQGLQFLFEYFSETQRNKGNFPGRFSGRQFSNSRSEMNVSTLELGDSALYLCASSPGGNSPLHFGNGTRLTVT.

The rearrangement joins TRBV19 to TRBJ1-2; 7 bases line up with TRBD1. V gave up 0 bases and J gave up 11 bases; unmatched junction bases: 6. The CDR3 is 13 amino acids. CDR1 and CDR2 (germline): LNHDA, SQIVND (reference sequence). The CDR3 loop reads CASSIDQGTEYTF. CDR3 DNA: TGTGCCAGTAGTATAGATCAGGGGACAGAGTACACCTTC.

The V call is TRBV27, the J call TRBJ1-6; D perhaps matches TRBD1 (5 bases). CDR1 and CDR2 from the germline V gene are MNHEY and SMNVEV (reference sequence). V lost 3 bases and J lost 11, with 17 bases in between. The CDR3 extends over 15 amino acids. In DNA form, the CDR3 reads TGTGCCAGCAGTTTGGGGGGGGTCGGTTTGGCACCCCTCCACTTT. Amino acid sequence: CASSLGGVGLAPLHF.

As DNA, the CDR3 is TGCAGCGTTCGCGGGAGGTCAAACTCCTACAATGAGCAGTTCTTC. Protein sequence: CSVRGRSNSYNEQFF. The V gene is TRBV29-1, the J gene TRBJ2-1; 8 bases map to TRBD2. This CDR3 is built from 15 residues. With 5 bases clipped from V and 0 bases from J, the junction kept 6 bases outside the gene matches. The germline V gene has CDR1 SQVTM and CDR2 ANQGSEA.

This clone was counted a few times. This chain links TRBV5-6 with TRBJ1-2; 9 bases are a match to TRBD1. Germline trimming cut 3 bases from V and 0 bases from J; bases unmatched to any gene: 3. Germline V gene lookup returns CDR1 SGHDT and CDR2 YYEEEE. The CDR3 is made up of 15 amino acids. The CDR3 loop reads CASSWRDRANYGYTF. In DNA, the CDR3 is TGTGCCAGCAGCTGGAGGGACAGGGCTAACTATGGCTACACCTTC.

V and J are TRBV6-4 and TRBJ2-6; 9 bases agree with TRBD1. Germline assignment: CDR1 MRHNA and CDR2 SNTAGT. The trim removed 5 bases at V and 0 bases at J, leaving 14 bases unmatched. This CDR3 has 20 amino acids. DNA of the CDR3: TGTGCCAGCAGTACCGACCCGGGACAGGGCTTGAGCTCTGGGGCCAACGTCCTGACTTTC. It specifies CASSTDPGQGLSSGANVLTF.

CDR3 protein: CSVLGQGPNEQFF. CDR3 DNA: TGCAGCGTACTGGGACAGGGGCCCAATGAGCAGTTCTTC. The chain recombines TRBV29-1 with TRBJ2-1; 10 bases fit TRBD1. The CDR3 runs to 13 residues. CDR1 is SQVTM, CDR2 ANQGSEA, per germline. The V and J ends lost 6 bases and 6 bases, in that order; junction bases with no gene match: 5.

This clone has only one observation. The rearrangement links TRBV18 to TRBJ1-1; D perhaps matches TRBD1 (6 bases). CDR3 length: 15 amino acids. Germline loops: CDR1 KGHSH, CDR2 LQKENI. Trimming removed 3 bases at V and 1 base at J, with 12 bases between. CDR3 in amino acids: CASSPNRVGNTEAFF. CDR3 sequence (DNA): TGTGCCAGCTCACCCAACAGGGTTGGGAACACTGAAGCTTTCTTT. Full variable domain (outside the CDR3, taken from reference TRBV18 and TRBJ1-1): NAGVMQNPRHLVRRRGQEARLRCSPMKGHSHVYWYRQLPEEGLKFMVYLQKENIIDESGMPKERFSAEFPKEGPSILRIQQVVRGDSAAYFCASSPNRVGNTEAFFGQGTRLTVV.

The chain couples TRBV3-1 (or the pseudogene TRBV3-2) to TRBJ1-2; 12 bases align to TRBD1. Trimming cost V 0 bases and J 8 bases; bases outside gene matches: 7. The CDR3 has 16 residues. CDR1 is LGHDT and CDR2 is YNNKEL in the germline V gene (reference sequence). CDR3 in amino acids: CASSQEGTGGSWGYTF. DNA for the CDR3: TGTGCCAGCAGCCAAGAGGGGACAGGGGGCTCGTGGGGCTACACCTTC.

This clone was counted only a few times. This sequence joins TRBV11-2 and TRBJ2-2; TRBD2 is a possible D gene (6 bases). The CDR3 is made up of 14 amino acids. CDR1 and CDR2 (germline): SGHAT, FQNNGV. The V end was cut by 1 base, the J end by 6 bases, with 9 bases between. CDR3 nucleotides: TGTGCCAGCAGCTTAGTCGGGGAGGCCGGGGAGCTGTTTTTT. Protein sequence: CASSLVGEAGELFF.

The V call is TRBV4-1, the J call TRBJ2-2; 12 bases line up with TRBD2. This CDR3 has 15 amino acids. The V and J ends lost 4 bases and 7 bases, in that order; junction bases with no gene match: 4. Looked up from germline, CDR1 is MGHRA and CDR2 is YSYEKL. The CDR3 is CASSRGLAGRGELFF. The DNA of the CDR3 is TGCGCCAGCAGCCGCGGACTAGCGGGGCGCGGGGAGCTGTTTTTT.

The genes are TRBV28 and TRBJ2-7; tentative D call: TRBD2 (5 bases). The CDR3 spans 12 residues. Germline V lookup: CDR1 MDHEN, CDR2 SYDVKM. The V and J ends lost 3 bases and 3 bases respectively, with 6 bases between them. The CDR3 spells CASSFSGYEQYV. The CDR3 DNA sequence: TGTGCCAGCAGTTTCAGCGGCTACGAGCAGTACGTC.

This sequence joins TRBV6-5 and TRBJ1-2; maybe TRBD1 (6 bases). The CDR3 has 12 amino acids. Trimming took 6 bases from V and 3 from J, leaving 8 bases between them. CDR1 and CDR2 from the germline V gene are MNHEY and SVGAGI. CDR3 nucleotides: TGTGCCAGCAGACAGGGCTACTATGGCTACACCTTC. Encoded protein: CASRQGYYGYTF.

The V call is TRBV3-1 (or the pseudogene TRBV3-2), the J call TRBJ1-1; 7 nucleotides line up with TRBD1. Trimming cost V 2 bases and J 5 bases; bases outside gene matches: 5. The CDR3 is made up of 14 amino acids. Per germline, CDR1 LGHDT and CDR2 YNNKEL (reference sequence). The DNA of the CDR3 is TGTGCCAGCAGCCAATCGACAGGGAAAACTGAAGCTTTCTTT. This translates into CASSQSTGKTEAFF.

The chain carries TRBV10-3 and TRBJ1-6; D may be TRBD1 (5 bases). V lost 6 bases to trimming and J lost 9 bases, with 15 bases between them. Per germline, CDR1 ENHRY and CDR2 SYGVKD. The CDR3 has 14 residues. CDR3 region: CAIRERDSSSPLHF. CDR3 sequence (DNA): TGTGCCATCAGGGAGAGGGACTCCAGTTCACCCCTCCACTTT.

There are a few counts of this clone. The chain uses TRBV19 and TRBJ1-5; D is possibly TRBD1 (6 bases). From germline, CDR1 is LNHDA and CDR2 SQIVND (reference sequence). V was clipped by 7 bases and J by 0 bases, with 13 bases between them. The CDR3 extends over 15 amino acids. The CDR3 is CASNRVSYSNQPQHF. As DNA, the CDR3 is TGTGCCAGTAACAGGGTGTCTTATAGCAATCAGCCCCAGCATTTT.

This clone was seen more than once but under ten times. The chain links TRBV6-5 to TRBJ1-4, with D unclear. Trimming shortened V by 8 bases and J by 0 bases, and 7 bases separated the two germline ends. This CDR3 spans 13 amino acids. The germline V gene encodes CDR1 MNHEY and CDR2 SVGAGI. CDR3 region: CASGLATNEKLFF. CDR3 DNA: TGTGCCAGCGGACTTGCAACTAATGAAAAACTGTTTTTT.

CDR3 loop: CASTRKSRVDSPLHF. The CDR3 DNA is TGTGCCAGCACCCGGAAATCCAGGGTAGATTCACCCCTCCACTTT. This chain uses TRBV6-5 with TRBJ1-6; a weak D match, TRBD1 (5 bases). The germline V gene encodes CDR1 MNHEY and CDR2 SVGAGI. V was shortened by 7 bases and J by 8 bases, with 18 bases between the two germline ends. The CDR3 totals 15 residues.